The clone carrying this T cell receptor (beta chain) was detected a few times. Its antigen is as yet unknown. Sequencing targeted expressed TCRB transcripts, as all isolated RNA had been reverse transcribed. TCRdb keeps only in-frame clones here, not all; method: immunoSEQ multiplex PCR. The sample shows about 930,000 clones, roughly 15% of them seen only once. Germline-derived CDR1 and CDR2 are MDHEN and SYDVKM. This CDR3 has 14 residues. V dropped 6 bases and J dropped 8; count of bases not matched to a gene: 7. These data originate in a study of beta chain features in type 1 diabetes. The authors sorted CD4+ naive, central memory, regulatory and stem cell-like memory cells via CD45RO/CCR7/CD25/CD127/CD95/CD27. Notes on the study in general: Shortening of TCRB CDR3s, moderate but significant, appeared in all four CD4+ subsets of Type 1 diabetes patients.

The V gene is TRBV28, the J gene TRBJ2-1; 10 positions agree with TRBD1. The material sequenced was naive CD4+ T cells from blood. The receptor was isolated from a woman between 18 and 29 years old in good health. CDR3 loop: CASSSAGTGDEQFF. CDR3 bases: TGTGCCAGCAGCTCCGCCGGGACAGGGGATGAGCAGTTCTTC. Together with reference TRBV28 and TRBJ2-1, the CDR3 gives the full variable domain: DVKVTQSSRYLVKRTGEKVFLECVQDMDHENMFWYRQDPGLGLRLIYFSYDVKMKEKGDIPEGYSVSREKKERFSLILESASTNQTSMYLCASSSAGTGDEQFFGPGTRLTVL.